This TCR beta chain is from a study of blood T cell repertoires in COVID-19. Study at large: From T cells, B-cell-depleted T cells, or PBMCs came the material, which was cDNA or gDNA.

This table comes from immunoSEQ multiplex PCR, and its TCRdb copy is limited to in-frame clones, with some not included. This sample has 260,000 or so clones, with 85% found just once. V dropped 2 bases and J dropped 3 bases, with 11 bases sitting between them. The CDR3 contains 15 residues. The V gene's germline CDR1 is MDHEN and CDR2 SYDVKM. Participants spanned ages roughly 18 to 90 years and resided in around 25 US areas. Allocation to cohorts depended on clinical history reported by the participants. Cohort 3 recovered donors had two negative PCRs, clearance, or symptom resolution. The TCR was taken from a woman between 45 and 65 years old who had recovered from COVID-19. The chain recombines TRBV28 with TRBJ1-5, with D tentatively TRBD1 (6 bases). Source material: PBMCs or T cells enriched from blood (not recorded which). The CDR3 loop reads CASSLLGQFNQPQHF. Here the CDR3 DNA reads TGTGCCAGCAGTTTACTCGGACAGTTCAATCAGCCCCAGCATTTT. Complete variable domain (other parts from reference TRBV28 and TRBJ1-5): DVKVTQSSRYLVKRTGEKVFLECVQDMDHENMFWYRQDPGLGLRLIYFSYDVKMKEKGDIPEGYSVSREKKERFSLILESASTNQTSMYLCASSLLGQFNQPQHFGDGTRLSIL.